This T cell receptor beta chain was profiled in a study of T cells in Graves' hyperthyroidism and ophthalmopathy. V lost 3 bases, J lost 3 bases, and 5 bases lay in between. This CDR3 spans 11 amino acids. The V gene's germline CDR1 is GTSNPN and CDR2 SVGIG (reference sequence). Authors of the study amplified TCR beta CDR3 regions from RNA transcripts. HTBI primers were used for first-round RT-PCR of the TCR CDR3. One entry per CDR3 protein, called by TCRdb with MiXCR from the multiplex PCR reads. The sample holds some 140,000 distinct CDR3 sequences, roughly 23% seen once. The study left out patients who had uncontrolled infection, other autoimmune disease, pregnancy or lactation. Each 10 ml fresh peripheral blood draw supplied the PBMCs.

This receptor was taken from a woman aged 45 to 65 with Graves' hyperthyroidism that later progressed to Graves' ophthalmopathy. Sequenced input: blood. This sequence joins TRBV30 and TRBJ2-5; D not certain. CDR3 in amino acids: CAWSAEETQYF. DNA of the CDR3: TGTGCCTGGAGCGCAGAAGAGACCCAGTACTTC. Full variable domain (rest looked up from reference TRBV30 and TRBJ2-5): SQTIHQWPATLVQPVGSPLSLECTVEGTSNPNLYWYRQAAGRGLQLLFYSVGIGQISSEVPQNLSASRPQDRQFILSSKKLLLSDSGFYLCAWSAEETQYFGPGTRLLVL.